This T cell receptor beta chain was sequenced during a study of T cell changes during pregnancy in multiple sclerosis. In germline, CDR1 is MNHEY, CDR2 SMNVEV (reference sequence). The CDR3 is made up of 15 amino acids. V gave up 9 bases and J gave up 2 bases; unmatched junction bases: 9. Some clones are missing from TCRdb's copy, which holds only in-frame ones; the method was immunoSEQ multiplex PCR. The sample shows approximately 43,000 clones, roughly 80% of them seen only once. Sample: CD4+ T cells from peripheral blood mononuclear cells, taken before pregnancy. J is TRBJ2-1 and V is TRBV27, with 8 positions matching TRBD2. This clonotype was sampled from a female donor with multiple sclerosis, enrolled in a pregnancy study. This chain's CDR3 is CASGRGDRAYNEQFF. CDR3 nucleotides: TGTGCCAGTGGGCGGGGGGATCGAGCCTACAATGAGCAGTTCTTC.